This TCR beta chain was observed in a study of monozygotic twins with inflammatory bowel disease. General study findings and limits: Backing was not found for a single strong signal or clonotype associated with IBD.

Points on this clonotype: Its specificity is unknown.

TCRdb re-called the 5' RACE reads, yielding one record per CDR3 amino acid sequence without DNA. The sample data list about 380,000 distinct CDR3 sequences. This CDR3 contains 14 residues. The authors isolated total RNA from whole blood without sorting T cells. The chain is built from TRBV12-3 or TRBV12-4 and TRBJ2-7; there is no DNA to check the TCRdb D call of TRBD1. The TCR comes from a human donor with ulcerative colitis or Crohn's disease, or a healthy co-twin of an affected twin (not recorded which). Sample: blood. This CDR3 is CASSKGTGAYEQYF.